This T cell receptor (beta chain) appears in the sequencing data of a study of T cell repertoires in cytomegalovirus infection. TCRdb processed the reads anew with MiXCR; each CDR3 protein has one entry. Of about 700,000 distinct CDR3 sequences listed, about 33% were seen once; the top ten hold around a sixth. The CDR3 is 15 residues long. V lost 7 bases, J lost 6 bases, and 21 bases lay in between. Turning to this clonotype: Antigen specificity is unknown.

The V call is TRBV12-3 or TRBV12-4, the J call TRBJ2-5; D possibly matches TRBD1 or TRBD2 (5 bases each). The origin of this receptor is a human donor in good health (CMV status not recorded). Some clones in this sample may be carry-over from other donors' samples. The sample consisted of cultured PBMCs, taken from culture after CMV antigen stimulation. CDR3 residues: CASTRGGPSLKTQYF. The CDR3 nucleotides are TGTGCCAGCACCCGGGGCGGGCCCTCTCTCAAGACCCAGTACTTC.